This T cell receptor (beta chain) stems from a study of blood T cell repertoires in COVID-19. V lost 0 bases to trimming and J lost 5 bases, with 8 bases between them. Germline V lookup: CDR1 SGHRS, CDR2 YFSETQ. CDR3 size: 13 residues. This clone appeared a single time. The sample carries other DNA sequences with the same CDR3. Sequencing used immunoSEQ multiplex PCR; TCRdb keeps in-frame clones, though not all of them. The table lists 200,000 to 250,000 clones, approximately 80% of them singletons. Sequenced sample: PBMCs or T cells enriched from blood (not recorded which). The sequence derives from a woman aged 40 to 50 with acute COVID-19. The gene calls are TRBV5-1 and TRBJ2-5; D is perhaps TRBD1 (6 bases). The CDR3 DNA reads TGCGCCAGCAGCTTGGGACAGGAGGAGACCCAGTACTTC. Translated, it gives CASSLGQEETQYF.